These 30 T cell receptor beta chains were all obtained from the same sample, sequenced in a study of shared clonotypes between healthy human individuals. Terminally differentiated effector memory CD45RA+ cells were excluded from the naive CD8 cells, which were CD45RO-negative and positively selected for CCR7. The assay was immunoSEQ multiplex PCR, and TCRdb's table has in-frame clones only and misses some. The sample lists some 630,000 clones, approximately 96% occurring once. The sample was naive CD8+ T cells sorted from blood. The receptors come from a woman in her 30s in good health.

V usage is TRBV28 and J usage is TRBJ1-4, with unresolved D. This CDR3 is built from 16 residues. V was cut by 5 bases and J by 6 bases, with 19 bases left in between. CDR1 and CDR2 from the germline V gene are MDHEN and SYDVKM. CDR3 loop: CASSPLREGEDEKLFF. The CDR3 DNA sequence: TGTGCCAGCAGTCCATTACGGGAGGGAGAAGATGAAAAACTGTTTTTT.

In this sample, this clone turned up once. Other nucleotide sequences in the sample specify the same CDR3. The V call is TRBV5-1, the J call TRBJ1-1, with no clear D. The CDR3 has 13 residues. V was pared by 0 bases and J by 1 base, with 4 bases between. The germline CDR1 and CDR2 sequences are SGHRS and YFSETQ. The CDR3 nucleotides are TGCGCCAGCAGCTTGGGTAAGAACACTGAAGCTTTCTTT. Protein sequence: CASSLGKNTEAFF.

V and J are TRBV2 and TRBJ1-4, with D perhaps matching TRBD1 (5 bases). V lost 1 base and J lost 1, with 22 bases in between. Germline loops: CDR1 SNHLY, CDR2 FYNNEI. This CDR3 comprises 20 residues. Here the CDR3 reads CASSEDPQVYQDGTNEKLFF. CDR3 DNA sequence: TGTGCCAGCAGTGAAGATCCACAGGTTTATCAAGATGGAACTAATGAAAAACTGTTTTTT.

This chain connects TRBV13 to TRBJ2-4; TRBD2 is a possible D gene (7 bases). Per the germline V gene, CDR1 is PRHDT and CDR2 is FYEKMQ (reference sequence). The CDR3 totals 14 residues. V lost 4 bases to trimming and J lost 7 bases, with 14 bases between them. The CDR3 spells CASSSSGGANIQYF. DNA for the CDR3: TGTGCCAGCAGCTCGTCGGGGGGCGCGAACATTCAGTACTTC.

This chain connects TRBV28 to TRBJ2-1; 9 bases line up with TRBD2. The CDR3 is 14 residues long. Germline V gene lookup returns CDR1 MDHEN and CDR2 SYDVKM. V was pared by 7 bases and J by 8 bases, with 9 bases of the junction left unmatched. The CDR3 coding sequence is TGTGCCAGCAATCTAGCGGGATTGAAGGATGAGCAGTTCTTC. Translating it yields CASNLAGLKDEQFF.

The chain has TRBV4-1 and TRBJ2-1; D could derive from TRBD1 or TRBD2 (6 bases each). From germline, CDR1 is MGHRA and CDR2 YSYEKL. This CDR3 spans 16 amino acids. Trimming took 3 bases from V and 0 from J, leaving 12 bases between them. Here the CDR3 DNA reads TGCGCCAGCAGCCACTGGGGGGCGAGCTCCTACAATGAGCAGTTCTTC. Translation: CASSHWGASSYNEQFF.

The chain is built from TRBV7-9 and TRBJ2-7; TRBD1 agrees at 12 bases. Germline lookup yields CDR1 SEHNR and CDR2 FQNEAQ (reference sequence). The CDR3 loop spans 15 amino acids. J gave up 5 bases and V 5 bases, and 7 bases lay outside the gene matches. The CDR3 DNA follows: TGTGCCAGCAGCAATCCCGGGACAGGGGGCCACGAGCAGTACTTC. Translated: CASSNPGTGGHEQYF.

With respect to this clone: The same CDR3 also results from other DNA sequences found in this sample. The chain recombines TRBV5-4 with TRBJ2-7; 9 nucleotides agree with TRBD1. Germline loops: CDR1 SGHNT, CDR2 YYREEE (reference sequence). V trimming: 4 bases; J trimming: 1 base; junction bases outside the gene matches: 3. CDR3 length: 14 residues. The CDR3 nucleotides read TGTGCCAGCAGCCCCGGACAGGGGTCCTACGAGCAGTACTTC. Protein: CASSPGQGSYEQYF.

The rearrangement links TRBV28 to TRBJ2-1; D is undetermined. The germline V and J ends were trimmed by 5 bases and 3 bases, with 17 bases remaining between them. This CDR3 is 16 amino acids long. The germline gives CDR1 MDHEN, CDR2 SYDVKM. The CDR3 region has the DNA TGTGCCAGCAGTCAAACCAAGATTCTTAACTACAATGAGCAGTTCTTC. This encodes CASSQTKILNYNEQFF.

The chain has TRBV5-5 and TRBJ2-7; weak D call: TRBD2 (6 bases). V lost 4 bases and J lost 3, with 8 bases in between. This CDR3 is 12 amino acids long. Per the germline V gene, CDR1 is SGHKS and CDR2 is YYEKEE (reference sequence). CDR3 nucleotide sequence: TGTGCCAGCAGCAAGGGACTCTACGAGCAGTACTTC. Protein product: CASSKGLYEQYF.

The rearrangement joins TRBV7-6 to TRBJ2-1, with a tentative D call TRBD1 (6 bases). The CDR3 is made up of 18 amino acids. Trimming removed 5 bases at V and 8 bases at J, with 28 bases between. Looked up from germline, CDR1 is SGHVS and CDR2 is FNYEAQ. As DNA, the CDR3 is TGTGCCAGCAGCCCATCCATTGGGGCAGGGGTTTATGCCGATGAGCAGTTCTTC. Translation: CASSPSIGAGVYADEQFF. The full variable domain, in which reference TRBV7-6 and TRBJ2-1 provide the parts outside the CDR3, is GAGVSQSPRYKVTKRGQDVALRCDPISGHVSLYWYRQALGQGPEFLTYFNYEAQQDKSGLPNDRFSAERPEGSISTLTIQRTEQRDSAMYRCASSPSIGAGVYADEQFFGPGTRLTVL.

This clone was detected once. The J gene is TRBJ1-2, the V gene TRBV7-9; D is possibly TRBD1 (5 bases). The CDR3 has 14 amino acids. V shed 6 bases and J shed 4 bases, with 15 bases lying between them. Per germline, CDR1 SEHNR and CDR2 FQNEAQ (reference sequence). The DNA of the CDR3 is TGTGCCAGCAGTATCGGCGAGGGGAGCTATGGCTACACCTTC. It encodes CASSIGEGSYGYTF. Looking up the rest from reference TRBV7-9 and TRBJ1-2 gives the full variable domain: DTGVSQNPRHKITKRGQNVTFRCDPISEHNRLYWYRQTLGQGPEFLTYFQNEAQLEKSRLLSDRFSAERPKGSFSTLEIQRTEQGDSAMYLCASSIGEGSYGYTFGSGTRLTVV.

The CDR3 protein is CASSQNLGGYGYTF. The CDR3 bases are TGTGCCAGCAGCCAAAATCTTGGGGGCTATGGCTACACCTTC. The rearrangement uses TRBV4-2 and TRBJ1-2; perhaps TRBD1 as D (5 bases). Trimming stripped 2 bases from V and 4 bases from J, with 11 bases between. Per germline, CDR1 LGHNA and CDR2 YNFKEQ. The CDR3 has 14 amino acids.

This chain joins TRBV7-9 and TRBJ2-5, with 7 bases aligning to TRBD2. The CDR3 extends over 15 amino acids. CDR1 and CDR2 from the germline V gene are SEHNR and FQNEAQ (reference sequence). Trimming at V came to 5 bases and at J to 5 bases, leaving 11 bases not matched to a gene. The CDR3 DNA reads TGTGCCAGCAGCCACGCGGGTGGGGGGGACGAGACCCAGTACTTC. Translated, it gives CASSHAGGGDETQYF.

V gene TRBV27 combines with J gene TRBJ2-1; D not resolved. The CDR3 loop spans 16 amino acids. Germline CDR1 MNHEY, CDR2 SMNVEV (reference sequence). V was pared by 1 base and J by 9 bases, with 19 bases between. CDR3 loop: CASSLFDFPAPGEQFF. The CDR3 DNA sequence: TGTGCCAGCAGTTTATTCGACTTCCCCGCTCCTGGTGAGCAGTTCTTC.

This chain connects TRBV5-1 to TRBJ2-3; a weak D match, TRBD1 (6 bases). This CDR3 region has 15 residues. V was pared by 4 bases and J by 0 bases, with 12 bases between. Germline-derived CDR1 and CDR2 are SGHRS and YFSETQ. The CDR3 DNA reads as TGCGCCAGCAGCGCAGGGGATTCTAGCACAGATACGCAGTATTTT. Residues: CASSAGDSSTDTQYF.

The chain carries TRBV7-9 and TRBJ2-7; D is undetermined. This CDR3 comprises 12 residues. Trimming stripped 5 bases from V and 7 bases from J, with 12 bases between. Looked up from germline, CDR1 is SEHNR and CDR2 is FQNEAQ (reference sequence). This CDR3 reads CASSPPTSEQYF. The DNA of the CDR3 is TGTGCCAGCAGCCCCCCAACGAGTGAGCAGTACTTC.

J is TRBJ2-7 and V is TRBV11-2; D is ambiguous. Trimming removed 3 bases from V and 3 bases from J, with 9 bases in between. The CDR3 has 13 residues. Germline CDR1 and CDR2: SGHAT and FQNNGV. CDR3 residues: CASSFSSNYEQYF. Written as DNA, the CDR3 is TGTGCCAGCAGCTTTTCATCTAACTACGAGCAGTACTTC.

The V gene is TRBV6-5, the J gene TRBJ2-1; D is unclear. The V end lost 8 bases, the J end lost 6 bases, and 11 bases lay between the germline ends. Germline V gene data show CDR1 as MNHEY and CDR2 as SVGAGI. The CDR3 spans 12 residues. The CDR3: CASVNSFNEQFF. CDR3 DNA: TGTGCCAGCGTGAACTCGTTCAATGAGCAGTTCTTC.

This chain uses TRBV27 with TRBJ2-7; 8 bases align to TRBD2. The germline V gene encodes CDR1 MNHEY and CDR2 SMNVEV (reference sequence). The V segment lost 0 bases and the J segment 3 bases; nucleotides outside the gene matches: 4. The CDR3 covers 15 residues. CDR3 loop: CASSLSLAGLYEQYF. The CDR3 DNA reads TGTGCCAGCAGTTTATCGCTAGCGGGTCTCTACGAGCAGTACTTC.

This clone was counted a single time. The chain has TRBV27 and TRBJ2-1; D unresolved. Trimming left V 2 bases short and J 7 bases short, with 18 bases between. The CDR3 is made up of 16 amino acids. Germline lookup yields CDR1 MNHEY and CDR2 SMNVEV (reference sequence). The CDR3 reads CASSLAAGAAMNEQFF. CDR3 DNA: TGTGCCAGCAGTTTAGCAGCTGGAGCTGCTATGAATGAGCAGTTCTTC.

The V call is TRBV30, the J call TRBJ1-1, with D possibly matching TRBD1 (6 bases). The CDR3 sequence is 17 residues long. Germline V CDR1 and CDR2: GTSNPN, SVGIG (reference sequence). Trimming stripped 3 bases from V and 0 bases from J, with 20 bases between. DNA of the CDR3: TGTGCCTGGAGGCACTTAAGTCCCGGACAGATGAACACTGAAGCTTTCTTT. It yields the protein CAWRHLSPGQMNTEAFF.

This chain joins TRBV27 and TRBJ2-1, with 7 bases that match TRBD2. The CDR3 runs to 14 residues. Germline V CDR1 and CDR2: MNHEY, SMNVEV (reference sequence). Trimming took 4 bases from V and 8 from J; bases not matched to a gene: 8. CDR3 bases: TGTGCCAGCAGTTGGACTAGAGATGGTTATGAGCAGTTCTTC. Its protein product is CASSWTRDGYEQFF.

This chain links TRBV28 with TRBJ2-2; TRBD2 matches 7 bases. Germline V gene lookup returns CDR1 MDHEN and CDR2 SYDVKM. With 5 bases clipped from V and 1 base from J, the junction kept 7 bases outside the gene matches. This CDR3 is 16 amino acids long. The CDR3: CASSTDQRENTGELFF. CDR3 bases: TGTGCCAGCAGTACGGATCAGCGGGAGAACACCGGGGAGCTGTTTTTT.

The CDR3 loop reads CASSPPRTGNSGNTIYF. CDR3 DNA: TGCGCCAGCAGCCCACCTAGGACGGGAAACTCTGGAAACACCATATATTTT. The gene calls are TRBV5-1 and TRBJ1-3; D is uncertain. CDR1 is SGHRS, CDR2 YFSETQ, per germline. This CDR3 contains 17 residues. Trimming took 4 bases from V and 0 from J, leaving 17 bases between them. The variable domain in full, with the rest retrieved from reference TRBV5-1 and TRBJ1-3, is KAGVTQTPRYLIKTRGQQVTLSCSPISGHRSVSWYQQTPGQGLQFLFEYFSETQRNKGNFPGRFSGRQFSNSRSEMNVSTLELGDSALYLCASSPPRTGNSGNTIYFGEGSWLTVV.

The chain employs TRBV19 and TRBJ2-1, with TRBD2 matching over 8 bases. Losses at the gene ends were 4 bases for V and 3 bases for J; bases not matched to a gene: 5. Germline V lookup: CDR1 LNHDA, CDR2 SQIVND (reference sequence). The CDR3 sequence is 15 residues long. CDR3 sequence reads: CASSRVAGYYNEQFF. The CDR3 DNA is TGTGCCAGTAGTAGGGTAGCGGGATACTACAATGAGCAGTTCTTC.

The chain couples TRBV28 to TRBJ2-5; D is unresolved. The CDR3 runs 14 residues. V was trimmed by 8 bases and J by 9 bases, leaving 22 bases between them. The germline V gene encodes CDR1 MDHEN and CDR2 SYDVKM. For the CDR3, the DNA is TGTGCCAGCTGCTCCAGAATCGGCCTGCGGTCCCAGTACTTC. Amino acids: CASCSRIGLRSQYF.

This clone appeared a single time. The rearrangement joins TRBV28 to TRBJ2-3, with 10 bases fitting TRBD2. The V gene's germline CDR1 is MDHEN and CDR2 SYDVKM. The CDR3 extends over 16 amino acids. V shed 3 bases, J shed 4 bases, and the junction held 7 bases outside the gene matches. This CDR3 reads CASSLYSSGSADTQYF. In DNA, the CDR3 is TGTGCCAGCAGTTTGTATTCTAGCGGGAGCGCAGATACGCAGTATTTT.

The rearrangement joins TRBV11-2 to TRBJ1-6; D not resolved. The V gene lost 4 bases and the J gene lost 10 bases, with 5 bases spanning the gap. This CDR3 is 11 amino acids long. Germline V lookup: CDR1 SGHAT, CDR2 FQNNGV. CDR3 amino acids: CASSSRSPLHF. DNA of the CDR3: TGTGCCAGCAGCTCACGATCACCCCTCCACTTT.

This clone was observed once. The chain recombines TRBV9 with TRBJ2-7; 11 bases line up with TRBD2. With V trimmed by 3 bases and J by 2 bases, 7 bases remained unmatched. Germline lookup yields CDR1 SGDLS and CDR2 YYNGEE. The CDR3 consists of 16 residues. Written as DNA, the CDR3 is TGTGCCAGCAGCGCAGACTTAGCGGGAGGGCCCTACGAGCAGTACTTC. Translation gives CASSADLAGGPYEQYF.